This TCR beta chain was sequenced for a study of cytomegalovirus exposure and HLA in healthy donors. In the study overall: Around 85 million unique TCR sequences came from HLA-typed donors in an early release.

Remarks on this clone: The antigen is undetermined.

Notes on the study in general: Reports credit the classifier with highly specific, highly sensitive diagnosis of cytomegalovirus status. Specificity of a few CMV-associated chains for CMV antigens was verified in vitro.

The germline V gene encodes CDR1 SGHTA and CDR2 FQGNSA. The V gene end was trimmed by 2 bases and the J gene end by 5 bases; junction bases not matched to a gene: 6. This CDR3 has 15 residues. Vbeta (60) and Jbeta (13) primers were used in the PCR. Some clones are missing from TCRdb's copy, which holds only in-frame ones; the method was immunoSEQ multiplex PCR. In total, the table holds about 77,000 clones. This TCR derives from a man aged 50-59 years in good health and CMV-seropositive. Sequencing input: PBMCs. This chain connects TRBV7-2 to TRBJ2-3, with TRBD2 identical over 8 bases. CDR3 in amino acids: CASSLIWLAGDTQYF. CDR3 DNA: TGTGCCAGCAGCTTAATCTGGCTAGCGGGAGATACGCAGTATTTT.